The 9 T cell receptor beta chains below were found in one sample sequenced in a study of T-cell reconstitution after alpha-beta-depleted transplantation in children. Unique molecular identifiers featured in how the TCRbeta library was prepared. TCRdb processed the PCR reads anew with MiXCR; each CDR3 protein has one entry. Here the sample spans around 670,000 distinct CDR3 sequences, 10% to 15% being singletons. The sample was PBMCs, taken before TCRalphabeta/CD19-depleted stem cell transplant. The source of these receptors is a girl aged 2-9 years with congenital amegakaryocytic thrombocytopenia, due to receive a stem cell transplant.

The chain is built from TRBV12-5 and TRBJ2-2; no clear D. The CDR3 is 12 amino acids. V dropped 7 bases and J dropped 6 bases, with 9 bases sitting between them. Germline-derived CDR1 and CDR2 are LGHNT and FRNRAP. Written as DNA, the CDR3 is TGTGCTAGTGCCCAGCGTGCCGGGGAGCTGTTTTTT. Amino acids: CASAQRAGELFF.

A few counts support this clonotype. This chain links TRBV5-6 with TRBJ2-4; 8 bases line up with TRBD1. The V segment lost 4 bases and the J segment 7 bases; nucleotides outside the gene matches: 13. This CDR3 spans 16 amino acids. Germline CDR1 SGHDT, CDR2 YYEEEE. CDR3 loop: CASSEAIVDRVNIQYF. In DNA form, the CDR3 reads TGTGCCAGCAGCGAGGCCATAGTGGACAGGGTGAACATTCAGTACTTC.

The sample holds a few counts of this clonotype. The chain carries TRBV7-8 and TRBJ2-1, with 9 bases matching TRBD2. The CDR3 loop spans 16 amino acids. CDR1 and CDR2 from the germline V gene are SGHVS and FQNEAQ. V lost 5 bases, J lost 6 bases, and 11 bases stayed unmatched. This CDR3 is CASSPRERAGGNEQFF. CDR3 nucleotide sequence: TGTGCCAGCAGCCCCCGAGAGAGAGCGGGAGGCAATGAGCAGTTCTTC.

The chain uses TRBV20-1 and TRBJ2-5; tentatively, D is TRBD1 (6 bases). V was cut by 4 bases and J by 2 bases, with 8 bases left in between. Per the germline V gene, CDR1 is DFQATT and CDR2 is SNEGSKA (reference sequence). The CDR3 contains 12 residues. The CDR3 loop reads CSATTGQETQYF. CDR3 coding DNA: TGCAGTGCTACTACAGGGCAAGAGACCCAGTACTTC.

With respect to this clonotype: A much bigger clone sits one base away, suggesting this may be a read error. This chain connects TRBV12-3 or TRBV12-4 to TRBJ1-2, with a weak D call TRBD1 (6 bases). The V and J ends lost 8 bases and 5 bases respectively, with 15 bases between them. There are 13 residues in the CDR3. The CDR3 loop reads CASHCGTLYGYTF. DNA for the CDR3: TGTGCCAGCCATTGCGGGACACTATATGGCTACACCTTC.

About this clonotype itself: Since a much larger clone is just one base distant, this may be a read error. The chain carries TRBV20-1 and TRBJ1-1, with D uncertain. Deletions cut 6 bases from V and 4 bases from J, with 15 bases between. The CDR3 has 13 amino acids. Germline loops: CDR1 DFQATT, CDR2 SNEGSKA (reference sequence). CDR3 amino acids: CSATRPAGTEAFF. DNA for the CDR3: TGCAGTGCCACTCGCCCAGCGGGCACTGAAGCTTTCTTT.

This clonotype was counted a few times. The CDR3 nucleotides are TGCGCCAGCAGCGCTACTTTTCTGGAGACCCAGTACTTC. Its translation: CASSATFLETQYF. The rearrangement links TRBV5-1 to TRBJ2-5; D is undetermined. CDR3 size: 13 residues. Germline-derived CDR1 and CDR2 are SGHRS and YFSETQ. Trimming cost V 4 bases and J 5 bases, with 12 bases left between them.

V usage is TRBV29-1 and J usage is TRBJ2-4; 7 nucleotides align to TRBD2. From germline, CDR1 is SQVTM and CDR2 ANQGSEA. The CDR3 length is 13 residues. V trimming: 4 bases; J trimming: 5 bases; junction bases outside the gene matches: 5. Here the CDR3 DNA reads TGCAGCGTTGGCGGGCTAGCGGAAAACATTCAGTACTTC. Amino acids: CSVGGLAENIQYF.

The chain couples TRBV20-1 to TRBJ2-5, with D tentatively TRBD2 (6 bases). Between the trimmed V and J ends, which lost 6 bases and 0 bases, there was a span of 11 bases. The CDR3 has 13 amino acids. Germline CDR1 reads DFQATT; CDR2 reads SNEGSKA (reference sequence). The CDR3, as DNA: TGCAGTGCAGGGCGGGGTTACCAAGAGACCCAGTACTTC. Translating gives CSAGRGYQETQYF.